This T cell receptor beta chain originates from a study of PD-1 blockade in mismatch repair-deficient tumors. Trimming removed 2 bases from V and 5 bases from J, with 15 bases in between. This CDR3 comprises 15 residues. CDR1 and CDR2 from the germline V gene are MNHNS and SASEGT. Clones were read by immunoSEQ multiplex PCR, and TCRdb kept only the in-frame ones, dropping some. The sample contains under 40,000 clones, 80% to 85% of which appear only once. The rearrangement uses TRBV6-1 and TRBJ2-5, with a possible D match to TRBD2 (6 bases). This clonotype was sampled from an adult with mismatch repair-deficient cancer. The starting material was PBMCs, obtained roughly 40 weeks after starting pembrolizumab. CDR3: CASSESMRGGETQYF. The CDR3 nucleotides are TGTGCCAGCAGTGAATCTATGCGGGGTGGGGAGACCCAGTACTTC.